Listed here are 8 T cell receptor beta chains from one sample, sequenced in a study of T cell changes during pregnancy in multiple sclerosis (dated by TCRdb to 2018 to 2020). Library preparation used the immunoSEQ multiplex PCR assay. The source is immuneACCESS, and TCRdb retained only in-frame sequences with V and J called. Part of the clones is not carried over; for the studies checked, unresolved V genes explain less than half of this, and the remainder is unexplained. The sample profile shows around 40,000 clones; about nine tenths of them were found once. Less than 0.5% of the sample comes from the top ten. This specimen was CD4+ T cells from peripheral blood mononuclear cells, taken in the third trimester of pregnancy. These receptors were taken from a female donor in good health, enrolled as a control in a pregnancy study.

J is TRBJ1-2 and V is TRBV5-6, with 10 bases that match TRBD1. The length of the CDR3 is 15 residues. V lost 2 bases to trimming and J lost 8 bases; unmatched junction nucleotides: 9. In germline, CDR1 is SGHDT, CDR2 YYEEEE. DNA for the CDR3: TGTGCCAGCAGCTTTGGGGACAGGGGCGGGGAAGGCTACACCTTC. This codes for CASSFGDRGGEGYTF.

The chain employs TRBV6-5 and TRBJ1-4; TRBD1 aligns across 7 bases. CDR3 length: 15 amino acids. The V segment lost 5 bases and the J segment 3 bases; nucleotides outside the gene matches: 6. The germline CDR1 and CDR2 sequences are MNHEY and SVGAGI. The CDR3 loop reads CASSSQGEANEKLFF. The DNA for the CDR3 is TGTGCCAGCAGTAGTCAGGGGGAAGCTAATGAAAAACTGTTTTTT.

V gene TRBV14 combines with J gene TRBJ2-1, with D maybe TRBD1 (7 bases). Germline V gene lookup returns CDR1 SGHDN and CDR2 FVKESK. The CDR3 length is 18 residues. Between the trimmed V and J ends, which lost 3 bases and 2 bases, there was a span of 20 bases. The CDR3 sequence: CASSQHAGGGLPYNEQFF. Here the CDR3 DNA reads TGTGCCAGCAGCCAGCACGCCGGAGGGGGCCTTCCCTACAATGAGCAGTTCTTC.

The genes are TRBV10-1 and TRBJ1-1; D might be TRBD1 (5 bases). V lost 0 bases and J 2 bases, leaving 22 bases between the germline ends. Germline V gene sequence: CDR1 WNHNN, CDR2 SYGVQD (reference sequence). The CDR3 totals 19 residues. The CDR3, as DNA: TGCGCCAGCAGTGAGTCGAAGTCCCCAGGGCGGCGGAGTAACACTGAAGCTTTCTTT. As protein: CASSESKSPGRRSNTEAFF.

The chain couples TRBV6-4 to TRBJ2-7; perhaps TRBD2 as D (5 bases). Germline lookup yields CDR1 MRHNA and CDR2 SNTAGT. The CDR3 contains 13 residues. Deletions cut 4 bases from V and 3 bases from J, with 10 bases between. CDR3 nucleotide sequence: TGTGCCAGCAGTGGCCCGAGGGACTACGAGCAGTACTTC. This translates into CASSGPRDYEQYF.

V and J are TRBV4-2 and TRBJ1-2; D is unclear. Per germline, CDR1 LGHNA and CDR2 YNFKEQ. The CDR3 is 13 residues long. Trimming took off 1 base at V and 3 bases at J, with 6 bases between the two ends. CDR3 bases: TGTGCCAGCAGCCAAGGTCTTGACTATGGCTACACCTTC. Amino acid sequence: CASSQGLDYGYTF.

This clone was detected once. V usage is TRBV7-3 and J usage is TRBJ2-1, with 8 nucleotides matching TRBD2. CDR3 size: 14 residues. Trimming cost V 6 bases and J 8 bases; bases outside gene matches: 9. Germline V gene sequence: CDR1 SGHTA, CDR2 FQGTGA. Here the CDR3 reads CASSRGGVSHEQFF. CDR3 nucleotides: TGTGCCAGCAGTCGGGGGGGGGTTAGCCATGAGCAGTTCTTC. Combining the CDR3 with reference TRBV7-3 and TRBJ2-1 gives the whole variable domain GAGVSQTPSNKVTEKGKYVELRCDPISGHTALYWYRQSLGQGPEFLIYFQGTGAADDSGLPNDRFFAVRPEGSVSTLKIQRTERGDSAVYLCASSRGGVSHEQFFGPGTRLTVL.

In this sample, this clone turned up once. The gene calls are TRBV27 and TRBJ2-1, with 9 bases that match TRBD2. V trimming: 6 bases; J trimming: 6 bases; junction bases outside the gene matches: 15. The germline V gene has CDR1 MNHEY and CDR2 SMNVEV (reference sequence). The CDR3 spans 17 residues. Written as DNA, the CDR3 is TGTGCCAGCAGGCGGGGGGGCGCGGGAGGGGAGTTCAATGAGCAGTTCTTC. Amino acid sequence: CASRRGGAGGEFNEQFF.